The 5 T cell receptor beta chains presented below share a single source sample, sequenced in a study of blood T cells in healthy people across ages. Primed by a sample-barcoded 5' primer and a J-beta primer mix, a second PCR proceeded for about 6 to 12 cycles. TCRdb re-called the 5' RACE reads with MiXCR, one entry per CDR3 protein. Among about 1.5 million distinct CDR3 sequences, roughly 43% were seen once, and the ten largest hold about 4.1%. The sequencing input was blood. These TCRs come from a woman aged 18-30 years in good health.

This clonotype was detected only a few times. CDR3 protein: CASSQDIPGLAGVDEQFF. CDR3 bases: TGCGCCAGCAGCCAAGATATCCCGGGACTAGCGGGAGTCGATGAGCAGTTCTTC. The chain combines TRBV4-3 with TRBJ2-1; 14 bases line up with TRBD2. The ends lost 0 bases at V and 8 bases at J; junction bases unmatched: 9. Germline V gene sequence: CDR1 LGHNA, CDR2 YSLEER. The CDR3 is made up of 18 amino acids.

Points on this clonotype: At one end the junction does not follow the germline gene, possibly because of a read error. The V and J genes are TRBV9 and TRBJ1-5; weak D call: TRBD1 (5 bases). This CDR3 has 15 residues. Germline V lookup: CDR1 SGDLS, CDR2 YYNGEE. The CDR3 protein is CASSVGPGYNQPQHF. The CDR3 DNA is TGTGCTAGCAGCGTAGGTCCAGGGTACAATCAGCCCCAGCATTTT.

The chain couples TRBV7-2 to TRBJ1-6, with D unresolved. The CDR3 is 14 amino acids. V shed 5 bases and J shed 6 bases, with 11 bases lying between them. The V gene's germline CDR1 is SGHTA and CDR2 FQGNSA. The CDR3 region is CASSRNAGNSPLHF. The CDR3 DNA reads TGTGCCAGCAGCCGCAATGCGGGTAATTCACCCCTCCACTTT. Based on the CDR3 plus reference TRBV7-2 and TRBJ1-6, the full variable domain is GAGVSQSPSNKVTEKGKDVELRCDPISGHTALYWYRQSLGQGLEFLIYFQGNSAPDKSGLPSDRFSAERTGGSVSTLTIQRTQQEDSAVYLCASSRNAGNSPLHFGNGTRLTVT.

This rearrangement joins TRBV11-2 to TRBJ2-1, with TRBD2 matching over 11 bases. The length of the CDR3 is 17 residues. The J segment lost 4 bases and the V segment lost 2 bases, leaving 7 bases of the junction unmatched. Germline V gene data show CDR1 as SGHAT and CDR2 as FQNNGV. The CDR3 reads CASSLLLAGDGYNEQFF. DNA for the CDR3: TGTGCCAGCAGCTTACTACTAGCGGGAGACGGATACAATGAGCAGTTCTTC.

The chain couples TRBV20-1 to TRBJ2-1; 7 bases align to TRBD1. Germline loops: CDR1 DFQATT, CDR2 SNEGSKA (reference sequence). This CDR3 has 12 amino acids. The trim removed 3 bases at V and 10 bases at J, leaving 6 bases unmatched. The CDR3 sequence is CSASKGAWEQFF. CDR3 sequence (DNA): TGCAGTGCTAGTAAGGGGGCTTGGGAGCAGTTCTTC.